This is a list of T cell receptor beta chains from one sample in a study of CD8 T cells in ankylosing spondylitis. Each CDR3 protein gets one entry after TCRdb re-called the 5' RACE reads with MiXCR. The profile covers a few hundred thousand distinct CDR3 sequences, with around 11% appearing a single time and 6% to 8.5% taken by the ten largest. The specimen sequenced was blood, either unsorted or a sorted T cell fraction (not recorded which). Receptors originate from a male donor with ankylosing spondylitis or in good health (not recorded which). CDR3s include the opening cysteine and the closing phenylalanine or tryptophan. The D gene is left open where the match is weak. Size is stated for part of the rows, as once, few or many counts, or as a class when the clone is expanded.

.,TRBJ1-4,TRBV13,.,TGTGCCAGCAGCGGGGGGGGTAATGAAAAACTGTTTTTT,CASSGGGNEKLFF
many,TRBJ2-7,TRBV25-1,TRBD1,TGTGCCAGCAGTCCCGGGACAGGGGTGACCTACGAGCAGTACTTC,CASSPGTGVTYEQYF
once,TRBJ2-5,TRBV3-1,.,TGTGCCAGCCGGCGGGGTATCTGGCAAGAGACCCAGTACTTC,CASRRGIWQETQYF
many,TRBJ2-7,TRBV20-1,TRBD1,TGCAGTGCCGGGGGACAGGGTCTGTACGAGCAGTACTTC,CSAGGQGLYEQYF
.,TRBJ2-1,TRBV2,TRBD2,TGTGCCAGCAGTCGGGGGGGAAGCTCCTACAATGAGCAGTTCTTC,CASSRGGSSYNEQFF
many,TRBJ2-7,TRBV5-1,TRBD1,TGCGCCAGCAGCCAGGACAGGGTTATCTACGAGCAGTACTTC,CASSQDRVIYEQYF
many,TRBJ1-3,TRBV4-1,.,TGCGCCAGCAGCCAAGGGCTCGACACCATATATTTT,CASSQGLDTIYF
.,TRBJ1-1,TRBV6-1,.,TGTGCCAGCAGTGAAGCTTACAGGGCAGACACTGAAGCTTTCTTT,CASSEAYRADTEAFF
few,TRBJ2-2,TRBV14,TRBD1,TGTGCCAGCAGCCGGGACAGGAACGGGGAGCTGTTTTTT,CASSRDRNGELFF
many,TRBJ2-7,TRBV10-3,TRBD2,TGTGCCATCAGTGGATCCTCAAGCGGGAGCAGCTACGAGCAGTACTTC,CAISGSSSGSSYEQYF
few,TRBJ2-1,TRBV14,.,TGTGCCAGCAGCCAAGATCGGACCCTGGGCCGCTGGCTGTCTAATGAGCAGTTCTTC,CASSQDRTLGRWLSNEQFF
many,TRBJ1-1,TRBV6-5,.,TGTGCCAGCAGTTACCCCGGGGGCACTGAAGCTTTCTTT,CASSYPGGTEAFF
many,TRBJ2-1,TRBV7-8,.,TGTGCCAGCAGCTTCGGCCCCCGGGTTTCCTACAATGAGCAGTTCTTC,CASSFGPRVSYNEQFF
many,TRBJ2-2,TRBV2,TRBD1,TGTGCCAGCTCCGGGACAGACACGAACACCGGGGAGCTGTTTTTT,CASSGTDTNTGELFF
many,TRBJ1-3,TRBV6-8,TRBD1,TGTGCCAGCAGTTACCCGGCGACAGGGTCCGGAAACACCATATATTTT,CASSYPATGSGNTIYF
.,TRBJ2-7,TRBV28,.,TGTGCCAGCAGGTACCGCCTCGAGCAGTACTTC,CASRYRLEQYF
many,TRBJ2-2,TRBV20-1,.,TGCAGTGCTAGAGATGAGGGAGCGGGCCGCTACTCGAACACCGGGGAGCTGTTTTTT,CSARDEGAGRYSNTGELFF
many,TRBJ2-3,TRBV12-3/TRBV12-4,TRBD1,TGTGCCAGCAGTTGGGACAGTAGCACAGATACGCAGTATTTT,CASSWDSSTDTQYF
many,TRBJ2-1,TRBV24-1,TRBD1,TGTGCCACAAGTAATCCGGGACAGAGTTACAATGAGCAGTTCTTC,CATSNPGQSYNEQFF
.,TRBJ2-3,TRBV7-3,.,TGTGCCAGCAGCGGCGCGGGTGGCGCAGATACGCAGTATTTT,CASSGAGGADTQYF
few,TRBJ2-1,TRBV2,.,TGTGCCAGCAGTGTCGGGGATCCCTCCTACAATGAGCAGTTCTTC,CASSVGDPSYNEQFF
many,TRBJ1-4,TRBV5-1,.,TGCGCCAGCAACACCGGGACGGCGAATGAAAAACTGTTTTTT,CASNTGTANEKLFF
.,TRBJ2-2,TRBV11-2,TRBD2,TGTGCCAGCAGCTTAGATCCAGCGGGGGGACTGAACACCGGGGAGCTGTTTTTT,CASSLDPAGGLNTGELFF
.,TRBJ2-3,TRBV3-1,.,TGTGCCAGCAGGCGTTCGGGGGCCCAGTATTTT,CASRRSGAQYF
.,TRBJ1-2,TRBV6-1,TRBD1,TGTGCCAGCAGTGAAGCCGGCGGGACAGCTAACTATGGCTACACCTTC,CASSEAGGTANYGYTF
many,TRBJ2-7,TRBV7-9,TRBD1,TGTGCCAGCAGCGCCCTGGACAGGGGGAATTACGAGCAGTACTTC,CASSALDRGNYEQYF
many,TRBJ2-7,TRBV29-1,.,TGCAGCGTTGAAGATATATCCAACTCCTACGAGCAGTACTTC,CSVEDISNSYEQYF
.,TRBJ2-5,TRBV27,TRBD2,TGTGCCAGCAGTCAAGCGGGGGCCCAAGAGACCCAGTACTTC,CASSQAGAQETQYF
many,TRBJ2-7,TRBV20-1,.,TGCAGTGCTAGAGATCTCCCCCATCCCTACGAGCAGTACTTC,CSARDLPHPYEQYF
many,TRBJ2-3,TRBV20-1,TRBD1,TGCAGTGCTAGGCGGACAGGCCTATTGGCAGATACGCAGTATTTT,CSARRTGLLADTQYF
many,TRBJ2-1,TRBV5-1,TRBD2,TGCGCCAGCAGCCTACTCGGGACTAGCGGGACTCTTCGCCTCTTC,CASSLLGTSGTLRLF
few,TRBJ2-2,TRBV20-1,TRBD1,TGCAGTGCTAGAGTCGCGGACAGGGCGGGCGGGGAGCTGTTTTTT,CSARVADRAGGELFF
.,TRBJ2-3,TRBV12-3/TRBV12-4,.,TGTGCCAGCAGTACAACGGCCGCGGGGGCAGATCGGGCAGATACGCAGTATTTT,CASSTTAAGADRADTQYF
many,TRBJ2-3,TRBV20-1,.,TGCAGTGCTAGACTATTGGGTGTAGCAGGCACTAGCACAGATACGCAGTATTTT,CSARLLGVAGTSTDTQYF
many,TRBJ2-1,TRBV5-1,.,TGCGCCAGCAGGCCCGTCTACTCGGGACTGGGCCACAATGAGCAGTTCTTC,CASRPVYSGLGHNEQFF
many,TRBJ1-3,TRBV27,.,TGTGCCAGCAGTCCCCGGAACCGGGGGCAAGGGTCTGGAAACACCATATATTTT,CASSPRNRGQGSGNTIYF
few,TRBJ1-1,TRBV10-3,TRBD1,TGTGCCATCAGTGCCCTGACTGGACAGGGCGAAGCTGAAGCTTTCTTT,CAISALTGQGEAEAFF
.,TRBJ2-1,TRBV10-3,.,TGTGCCATCAGTGATGGGAGCCGGAGCTCCTACAATGAGCAGCTCTTC,CAISDGSRSSYNEQLF
many,TRBJ2-5,TRBV7-8,.,TGTGCCAGCAGCTTGGGGCTTCACCAAGAGACCCAGTACTTC,CASSLGLHQETQYF
.,TRBJ2-2,TRBV7-9,.,TGTGTCAGCAGTCTTGGGGTCGGGGAGCTGTTTTTT,CVSSLGVGELFF
many,TRBJ2-1,TRBV20-1,.,TGCAGTGGGGGGTCGGGCTCCTACAATGAGCAGTTCTTC,CSGGSGSYNEQFF
many,TRBJ1-1,TRBV6-1,.,TGTGCCAGCCTACCTTGGGGGTCTGGCACTGAAGCTTTCTTT,CASLPWGSGTEAFF
.,TRBJ2-2,TRBV11-2,.,TGTGCCAGCAGCCACCGGGTCGCGAACACCGGGGAGCTGTTTTTT,CASSHRVANTGELFF
many,TRBJ1-1,TRBV5-1,TRBD1,TGCGCCAGCAGCTTCCTACAGGGGTCCACTGAAGCTTTCTTT,CASSFLQGSTEAFF
many,TRBJ2-1,TRBV20-1,TRBD2,TGCAGCGGGGGGAATACCTACAATGAGCAGTTCTTC,CSGGNTYNEQFF
few,TRBJ2-3,TRBV7-2,.,TGTGCCAGCAGCTTAGCGGGTGGGGGCACCAGCACAGATACGCAGTATTTT,CASSLAGGGTSTDTQYF
few,TRBJ2-1,TRBV25-1,.,TGTGCCAGCAGTCCAGGGGGGACTGACACCTACAATGAGCAGTTCTTC,CASSPGGTDTYNEQFF
.,TRBJ2-7,TRBV3-1,.,TGTGCCAGCAGCCAAGTAGGGGTCGAGCAGTACTTC,CASSQVGVEQYF
many,TRBJ1-2,TRBV5-1,.,TGCGCCAGCAGCCCGGAACCCTCGGGACTGGATTATGGCTACACCTTC,CASSPEPSGLDYGYTF
many,TRBJ2-1,TRBV20-1,TRBD2,TGCAGTGCTAGTCGTAGCGGGGGTAGGGTGGATGAGCAGTTCTTC,CSASRSGGRVDEQFF
few,TRBJ2-6,TRBV6-1,.,TGTGCCAGCAGCCACGCCGTCTCTGGGGCCAACGTCCTGACTTTC,CASSHAVSGANVLTF
few,TRBJ2-3,TRBV12-3/TRBV12-4,.,TGTGCCAGCAGCTCCCCTGACAGGGAGGCAGATACGCAGTATTTT,CASSSPDREADTQYF
.,TRBJ2-3,TRBV7-9,.,TGTGCCAGCAGCTCGGCCTCGGACGAGGATACGCAGTATTTT,CASSSASDEDTQYF
few,TRBJ1-5,TRBV28,.,TGTGCCAGCAGTTCGACCCGGGCCAATCAGCCCCAGCATTTT,CASSSTRANQPQHF
.,TRBJ2-1,TRBV20-1,TRBD2,TGCAGTGCTAGAGCAATAGCGGGAGCCTTCAATGAGCAGTTCTTC,CSARAIAGAFNEQFF
many,TRBJ1-2,TRBV12-3/TRBV12-4,.,TGTGCCAGCGGCGCGGGGAACAGCTATGGCTACACCTTC,CASGAGNSYGYTF